One and the same sample provided the 25 T cell receptor beta chains below, sequenced in a study of T cell responses to AZD1222 COVID-19 vaccine. Produced via immunoSEQ multiplex PCR; TCRdb's table is partial and in-frame only. The sample lists 120,000 or so clones; 65% to 85% were seen once. The source material was peripheral blood, sampled on day 0 of AZD1222 vaccination. These receptors came from an adult in good health.

The J gene is TRBJ1-1, the V gene TRBV20-1; D possibly corresponds to TRBD1 (5 bases). This CDR3 spans 13 amino acids. Germline CDR1 and CDR2: DFQATT and SNEGSKA (reference sequence). Trimming took off 3 bases at V and 3 bases at J, with 11 bases between the two ends. The CDR3 coding sequence is TGCAGTGCTAGTGGGGGGATCGACACTGAAGCTTTCTTT. Amino acids: CSASGGIDTEAFF.

The V and J genes are TRBV7-2 and TRBJ2-2, with D possibly matching TRBD2 (5 bases). CDR1 SGHTA and CDR2 FQGNSA come from the germline V gene. V was cut by 1 base and J by 7 bases, with 10 bases left in between. The CDR3 sequence is 14 residues long. Here the CDR3 reads CASSLDSGLGELFF. The CDR3 DNA is TGTGCCAGCAGCTTAGACTCAGGACTCGGGGAGCTGTTTTTT.

The chain is built from TRBV5-1 and TRBJ1-5; possible D gene TRBD1, 6 bases. The CDR3 is 16 amino acids. Germline CDR1 and CDR2: SGHRS and YFSETQ. The germline V and J ends were trimmed by 1 base and 4 bases, with 15 bases remaining between them. CDR3 loop: CASSLIGGAGNQPQHF. In nucleotides, the CDR3 is TGCGCCAGCAGCTTGATTGGGGGCGCGGGGAATCAGCCCCAGCATTTT.

J is TRBJ2-2 and V is TRBV28; D remains unclear. V was clipped by 5 bases and J by 0 bases, with 13 bases between them. Germline V lookup: CDR1 MDHEN, CDR2 SYDVKM. This CDR3 is built from 16 residues. The CDR3 spells CASSLTWAANTGELFF. The CDR3 DNA follows: TGTGCCAGCAGTCTAACATGGGCAGCGAACACCGGGGAGCTGTTTTTT.

The chain carries TRBV30 and TRBJ1-1, with 7 bases matching TRBD1. CDR3 length: 15 residues. The germline gives CDR1 GTSNPN, CDR2 SVGIG (reference sequence). Trimming cost V 2 bases and J 0 bases; bases outside gene matches: 6. Written as DNA, the CDR3 is TGTGCCTGGAGTCCCAGGGGGATGATGAACACTGAAGCTTTCTTT. Amino acid sequence: CAWSPRGMMNTEAFF.

The chain links TRBV27 to TRBJ2-2, with 7 bases aligning to TRBD1. Germline CDR1 MNHEY, CDR2 SMNVEV (reference sequence). The J segment lost 6 bases and the V segment lost 6 bases, leaving 7 bases of the junction unmatched. The length of the CDR3 is 14 residues. The CDR3 region has the DNA TGTGCCAGCAGCCGACAGGGTTTGGCCGGGGAGCTGTTTTTT. Protein sequence: CASSRQGLAGELFF.

J is TRBJ2-2 and V is TRBV7-7; D is unresolved. Per germline, CDR1 SSHAT and CDR2 FNYEAQ (reference sequence). The CDR3 contains 16 residues. Between the trimmed V and J ends, which lost 6 bases and 0 bases, there was a span of 14 bases. CDR3 in amino acids: CASRGDGRTNTGELFF. In DNA form, the CDR3 reads TGTGCCAGCAGAGGAGATGGACGCACGAACACCGGGGAGCTGTTTTTT.

The chain carries TRBV18 and TRBJ2-7; D unresolved. V was clipped by 3 bases and J by 5 bases, with 5 bases between them. Germline CDR1 reads KGHSH; CDR2 reads LQKENI. The CDR3 sequence is 11 residues long. In DNA, the CDR3 is TGTGCCAGCTCACCTTTGGACGAGCAGTACTTC. It encodes CASSPLDEQYF.

The chain couples TRBV6-6 to TRBJ1-1, with D unresolved. Germline V gene data show CDR1 as MNHNY and CDR2 as SVGAGI (reference sequence). The CDR3 is 13 amino acids. Trimming took off 2 bases at V and 6 bases at J, with 10 bases between the two ends. The CDR3 loop is CASSYLGIAEAFF. CDR3 coding DNA: TGTGCCAGCAGTTACCTGGGAATTGCTGAAGCTTTCTTT.

This chain joins TRBV7-9 and TRBJ1-1, with D uncertain. Trimming cost V 5 bases and J 1 base, with 8 bases left between them. The germline CDR1 and CDR2 sequences are SEHNR and FQNEAQ (reference sequence). This CDR3 is built from 13 residues. CDR3 residues: CASSLSQNTEAFF. The CDR3 nucleotides read TGTGCCAGCAGCCTTAGCCAGAACACTGAAGCTTTCTTT.

The genes are TRBV7-2 and TRBJ1-1; TRBD1 aligns across 11 bases. The germline V gene encodes CDR1 SGHTA and CDR2 FQGNSA. CDR3 size: 17 residues. V shed 5 bases, J shed 5 bases, and the junction held 13 bases outside the gene matches. CDR3 region: CASSGGQGGISFTEAFF. CDR3 nucleotide sequence: TGTGCCAGCAGCGGGGGACAGGGGGGCATCTCGTTTACTGAAGCTTTCTTT. Full variable domain (outside the CDR3, taken from reference TRBV7-2 and TRBJ1-1): GAGVSQSPSNKVTEKGKDVELRCDPISGHTALYWYRQSLGQGLEFLIYFQGNSAPDKSGLPSDRFSAERTGGSVSTLTIQRTQQEDSAVYLCASSGGQGGISFTEAFFGQGTRLTVV.

The chain has TRBV6-5 and TRBJ1-2, with 9 bases that match TRBD1. Losses at the gene ends were 5 bases for V and 4 bases for J; bases not matched to a gene: 2. The CDR3 consists of 13 residues. The germline CDR1 and CDR2 sequences are MNHEY and SVGAGI. In DNA, the CDR3 is TGTGCCAGCAGTAGGGACAGGGTCTATGGCTACACCTTC. Its translation is CASSRDRVYGYTF.

The chain recombines TRBV11-2 with TRBJ2-7; 10 bases are a match to TRBD2. Germline assignment: CDR1 SGHAT and CDR2 FQNNGV. V lost 6 bases to trimming and J lost 7 bases; unmatched junction nucleotides: 9. This CDR3 has 14 amino acids. The CDR3 loop is CASSRTSGIGEQYF. In nucleotides, the CDR3 is TGTGCCAGCAGTAGGACTAGCGGTATTGGGGAGCAGTACTTC.

The chain employs TRBV30 and TRBJ1-4; 9 bases are a match to TRBD1. CDR1 is GTSNPN, CDR2 SVGIG, per germline (reference sequence). V lost 2 bases to trimming and J lost 0 bases; unmatched junction nucleotides: 22. CDR3 length equals 22 residues. CDR3 loop: CAWSLSDRDRVYFTATNEKLFF. CDR3 DNA: TGTGCCTGGAGTTTATCAGACCGGGACAGGGTGTATTTCACCGCAACTAATGAAAAACTGTTTTTT.

The chain uses TRBV12-3 or TRBV12-4 and TRBJ1-2; D may be TRBD1 (5 bases). Deletions cut 5 bases from V and 2 bases from J, with 6 bases between. This CDR3 is 12 amino acids long. This CDR3 reads CASSRDNYGYTF. As DNA, the CDR3 is TGTGCCAGCAGTCGGGACAACTATGGCTACACCTTC.

The J gene is TRBJ1-1, the V gene TRBV28, with 7 bases identical to TRBD1. The CDR3 extends over 15 amino acids. V lost 5 bases and J lost 1; bases outside the gene matches: 7. CDR1 and CDR2 (germline): MDHEN, SYDVKM. The CDR3 loop reads CASSPGQVGNTEAFF. CDR3 coding DNA: TGTGCCAGCAGTCCCGGACAGGTCGGGAACACTGAAGCTTTCTTT. The full variable domain, its missing parts supplied by reference TRBV28 and TRBJ1-1, is DVKVTQSSRYLVKRTGEKVFLECVQDMDHENMFWYRQDPGLGLRLIYFSYDVKMKEKGDIPEGYSVSREKKERFSLILESASTNQTSMYLCASSPGQVGNTEAFFGQGTRLTVV.

This clone occurred a few times. The chain uses TRBV5-1 and TRBJ1-3; D gene uncertain. Germline V gene data show CDR1 as SGHRS and CDR2 as YFSETQ. The CDR3 covers 15 residues. The germline V and J ends were trimmed by 4 bases and 0 bases, with 11 bases remaining between them. The CDR3 reads CASSPNTGSGNTIYF. DNA for the CDR3: TGCGCCAGCAGCCCCAACACGGGCTCTGGAAACACCATATATTTT.

The chain joins TRBV19 to TRBJ2-1; D is possibly TRBD2 (5 bases). The CDR3 contains 13 residues. CDR1 is LNHDA and CDR2 is SQIVND in the germline V gene (reference sequence). Trimming took 3 bases from V and 6 from J, leaving 9 bases between them. The CDR3 sequence is CASSILEGNEQFF. The CDR3 DNA sequence: TGTGCCAGTAGTATTTTAGAGGGCAATGAGCAGTTCTTC.

A few counts support this clone. Written as DNA, the CDR3 is TGTGCCAGCAGTTTATCTAGGTGGGCCAATGAGCAGTTCTTC. Its protein is CASSLSRWANEQFF. V and J are TRBV27 and TRBJ2-1; no reliable D call. V was shortened by 0 bases and J by 6 bases, with 9 bases between the two germline ends. CDR1 MNHEY and CDR2 SMNVEV come from the germline V gene (reference sequence). The CDR3 is 14 amino acids.

The chain links TRBV5-5 to TRBJ1-2; TRBD1 matches at 8 bases. The germline V gene has CDR1 SGHKS and CDR2 YYEKEE (reference sequence). The CDR3 consists of 17 residues. The J segment lost 2 bases and the V segment lost 6 bases, leaving 15 bases of the junction unmatched. Here the CDR3 reads CASTPWTSGGLNYGYTF. CDR3 DNA: TGTGCCAGCACCCCGTGGACGTCAGGGGGCCTAAACTATGGCTACACCTTC. Drawing the rest from reference TRBV5-5 and TRBJ1-2, the complete variable domain is DAGVTQSPTHLIKTRGQQVTLRCSPISGHKSVSWYQQVLGQGPQFIFQYYEKEERGRGNFPDRFSARQFPNYSSELNVNALLLGDSALYLCASTPWTSGGLNYGYTFGSGTRLTVV.

J is TRBJ1-4 and V is TRBV2, with D unresolved. Germline loops: CDR1 SNHLY, CDR2 FYNNEI. CDR3 length: 13 amino acids. Trimming pared 6 bases from V and 4 bases from J, leaving 9 bases between. CDR3 sequence reads: CASSERLNEKLFF. The CDR3 nucleotides are TGTGCCAGCAGCGAACGACTTAATGAAAAACTGTTTTTT.

The chain joins TRBV7-6 to TRBJ2-5, with 7 bases fitting TRBD1. J gave up 4 bases and V 2 bases, and 4 bases lay outside the gene matches. The germline V gene encodes CDR1 SGHVS and CDR2 FNYEAQ. The CDR3 has 14 residues. The CDR3 here is CASSLYPGGETQYF. The CDR3, as DNA: TGTGCCAGCAGCTTATACCCAGGGGGAGAGACCCAGTACTTC.

The CDR3 spells CASLESYGYTF. CDR3 nucleotides: TGTGCCAGCTTGGAGAGCTATGGCTACACCTTC. The rearrangement joins TRBV28 to TRBJ1-2; no firm D call. Trimming removed 8 bases from V and 4 bases from J, with 8 bases in between. Germline V lookup: CDR1 MDHEN, CDR2 SYDVKM. The CDR3 extends over 11 amino acids.

The V call is TRBV19, the J call TRBJ2-7, with TRBD1 matching over 8 bases. Germline V gives CDR1 LNHDA, CDR2 SQIVND (reference sequence). V shed 7 bases and J 5 bases; nucleotides not matched to a gene: 7. CDR3 size: 13 residues. The CDR3 nucleotides read TGTGCCAGTACCCGGACAGGGTCCCACGAGCAGTACTTC. This gives the protein CASTRTGSHEQYF.

This chain links TRBV12-3 or TRBV12-4 with TRBJ2-7; D gene uncertain. CDR3 length equals 13 residues. V gave up 3 bases and J gave up 3 bases, with 9 bases separating them. CDR3 loop: CASSFSSNYEQYF. In DNA form, the CDR3 reads TGTGCCAGCAGTTTTTCCTCTAACTACGAGCAGTACTTC.